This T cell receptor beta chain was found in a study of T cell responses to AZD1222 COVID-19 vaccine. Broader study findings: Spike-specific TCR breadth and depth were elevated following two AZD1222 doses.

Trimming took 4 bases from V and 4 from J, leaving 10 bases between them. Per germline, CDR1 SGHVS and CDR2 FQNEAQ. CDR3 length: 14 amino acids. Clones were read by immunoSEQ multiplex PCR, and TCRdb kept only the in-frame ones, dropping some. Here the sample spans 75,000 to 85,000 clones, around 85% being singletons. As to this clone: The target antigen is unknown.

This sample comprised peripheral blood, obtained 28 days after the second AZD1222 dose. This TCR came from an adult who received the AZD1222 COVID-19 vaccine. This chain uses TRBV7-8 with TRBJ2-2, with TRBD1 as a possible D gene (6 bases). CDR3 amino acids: CASSSRQVTGELFF. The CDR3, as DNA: TGTGCCAGCAGCTCTCGACAGGTCACCGGGGAGCTGTTTTTT.